This TCR beta chain was sequenced in a study of cytomegalovirus exposure and HLA in healthy donors. With 60 Vbeta and 13 Jbeta primers, the PCR was carried out. As originally analysed: In a later analysis, the count reached 80 million or so unique TCR beta chains, with approximately 10 million shared. Sequencing was performed with immunoSEQ multiplex PCR; in TCRdb, only in-frame clones are kept and a portion is missing. The D gene and trimming were derived from the DNA, and the V and J assignments and clone size from that table. The profile shows around 130,000 clones, around 78% of them singletons. CDR3 length equals 16 residues. The germline CDR1 and CDR2 sequences are LGHNA and YSLEER. V lost 4 bases and J lost 1, with 16 bases in between. The donors (healthy individuals) were bone marrow donors.

The chain is built from TRBV4-3 and TRBJ1-2; a weak D match, TRBD1 (6 bases). The specimen was PBMCs. The clonotype originates from a woman aged 45 to 65 in good health and CMV-seronegative. CDR3 protein: CASSRARGSHNYGYTF. The CDR3 DNA reads as TGCGCCAGCAGCCGGGCAAGGGGGAGTCATAACTATGGCTACACCTTC.